This T cell receptor (beta chain) was captured in a study of blood T cells in healthy people across ages. The CDR3 runs to 14 residues. In germline, CDR1 is DFQATT, CDR2 SNEGSKA (reference sequence). V dropped 5 bases and J dropped 0 bases, with 14 bases sitting between them. At least 7 million PBMCs were isolated per sample. A second PCR, run for about 7 to 12 cycles, used a sample-barcoded 5' primer plus a J-beta primer mix. MiXCR, run by TCRdb on the 5' RACE reads, gives a single entry per CDR3 protein. The sample consists of 800,000 to 900,000 distinct CDR3 sequences, approximately 65% of them appearing once.

The TCR originated in a man younger than 40 in good health. The chain employs TRBV20-1 and TRBJ2-7; possible D gene TRBD1, 6 bases. The sample taken for sequencing was blood. CDR3 bases: TGCAGTGCTGTGCCGGGACACAACTCCTACGAGCAGTACTTC. This gives the protein CSAVPGHNSYEQYF.